This TCR beta chain comes out of a study of T cell repertoires in cytomegalovirus infection. A single record per CDR3 protein comes from TCRdb applying MiXCR to the reads. The data contain approximately 630,000 distinct CDR3 sequences, 20% to 25% of them seen just once; the ten biggest clones take up approximately 8%. The TCR comes from a human donor in good health (CMV status not recorded). Some clones in this sample may be carry-over from other donors' samples. Sequencing was carried out using CD8+ T cells from PBMCs.

The CDR3 sequence is CSGVAGPSTDTQYF. In nucleotides, the CDR3 is TGCAGCGGTGTGGCAGGCCCCAGCACAGATACGCAGTATTTT. The gene calls are TRBV29-1 and TRBJ2-3, with D uncertain. The CDR3 spans 14 residues. The V gene's germline CDR1 is SQVTM and CDR2 ANQGSEA. V was clipped by 7 bases and J by 0 bases, with 14 bases between them.